Detailed here is one TCR beta chain. Its antigen is undetermined. This sample is part of a study of monozygotic twins with inflammatory bowel disease. About 3,200 ng of total RNA went into each TCR library. TCRdb reprocessed the 5' RACE reads, with one entry per CDR3 protein and no DNA. This listing includes some 150,000 distinct CDR3 sequences. Broader study findings: Individual T cell subtypes were not distinguishable. There were differing immunosuppressive treatments, which may have added variability to patient repertoires.

Germline V gives CDR1 SGHRS, CDR2 YFSETQ. This CDR3 region has 14 residues. The chain has TRBV5-1 and TRBJ2-7; with no DNA, the TCRdb D assignment of TRBD1 cannot be verified. The clonotype comes from a human donor with ulcerative colitis or Crohn's disease, or a healthy co-twin of an affected twin (not recorded which). Source material: blood. The CDR3 loop is CASSLRQGRYEQYF.